This passage covers 22 T cell receptor beta chains from one sample sequenced in a study of T cells in Graves' hyperthyroidism and ophthalmopathy. Amplified TCR beta CDR3 regions came from RNA transcripts. Primed by the HTBI set, a first-round RT-PCR was run on the TCR CDR3. TCRdb reprocessed the multiplex PCR reads via MiXCR and lists one record per CDR3 protein. The data hold about 110,000 distinct CDR3 sequences, with 15% to 20% observed a single time. Sequenced material: blood. The receptors here all came from a woman in her forties or fifties with Graves' hyperthyroidism.

This clonotype showed up many times. V gene TRBV12-3 or TRBV12-4 combines with J gene TRBJ2-5; the D gene is possibly TRBD1 (5 bases). This CDR3 is built from 13 residues. The ends were cut back, 7 bases at V and 2 bases at J, with 11 bases in the middle. The DNA of the CDR3 is TGTGCCAGCAAGGACACCCTACAAGAGACCCAGTACTTC. Its protein is CASKDTLQETQYF.

Notes on this clonotype: A much more abundant neighbour one base away suggests this may be a read error. The genes are TRBV15 and TRBJ2-2; either TRBD1 or TRBD2 may fit D (5 bases each). This CDR3 is built from 15 residues. Per germline, CDR1 LNHNV and CDR2 YYDKDF (reference sequence). The CDR3 sequence is CATSSLRDGTGELLF. CDR3 DNA sequence: TGTGCCACCAGCTCACTCCGGGACGGTACCGGGGAGCTGCTTTTT.

As for this clonotype: The junction and the germline gene differ at one end; a read error may be behind it. The genes are TRBV7-2 and TRBJ2-7; 9 bases map to TRBD2. This CDR3 is 16 amino acids long. Germline lookup yields CDR1 SGHTA and CDR2 FQGNSA. The CDR3 region is CASRPLAGAGTYEQCF. As DNA, the CDR3 is TGTGCCAGCAGGCCGTTAGCGGGAGCGGGAACCTACGAGCAGTGCTTC.

This clonotype was counted ten times or more. The rearrangement uses TRBV6-1 and TRBJ1-4, with 9 positions matching TRBD1. V trimming: 2 bases; J trimming: 1 base; junction bases outside the gene matches: 5. The CDR3 contains 17 residues. From germline, CDR1 is MNHNS and CDR2 SASEGT. CDR3 region: CASSEWGQGGTNEKLFF. The CDR3 coding sequence is TGTGCCAGCAGTGAATGGGGACAGGGAGGAACTAATGAAAAACTGTTTTTT.

This clonotype was recorded many times. The chain joins TRBV28 to TRBJ2-1; 9 bases are shared with TRBD2. Trimming at V came to 4 bases and at J to 6 bases, leaving 7 bases not matched to a gene. The CDR3 is made up of 15 amino acids. Germline V CDR1 and CDR2: MDHEN, SYDVKM. The CDR3 sequence is CASSSPRTSVNEQFF. In nucleotides, the CDR3 is TGTGCCAGCAGTTCCCCGAGGACTAGCGTCAATGAGCAGTTCTTC.

This clonotype showed up many times. The chain carries TRBV6-1 and TRBJ1-5; D gene uncertain. Looked up from germline, CDR1 is MNHNS and CDR2 is SASEGT. The CDR3 totals 15 residues. V was clipped by 4 bases and J by 7 bases, with 17 bases between them. CDR3 sequence reads: CASSGGTSSGQPQHF. CDR3 coding DNA: TGTGCCAGCAGTGGCGGCACGTCGTCGGGGCAGCCCCAGCATTTT.

This clonotype was seen many times. This chain joins TRBV30 and TRBJ1-1; D call uncertain. The CDR3 is 14 residues long. The V gene's germline CDR1 is GTSNPN and CDR2 SVGIG (reference sequence). The V end lost 1 base, the J end lost 1 base, and 10 bases lay between the germline ends. The CDR3 protein is CAWSDWAQNTEAFF. In DNA form, the CDR3 reads TGTGCCTGGAGTGATTGGGCACAGAACACTGAAGCTTTCTTT.

This rearrangement joins TRBV7-9 to TRBJ2-7; 8 bases are shared with TRBD1. The CDR3 runs 14 residues. Losses at the gene ends were 1 base for V and 5 bases for J; bases not matched to a gene: 4. Germline assignment: CDR1 SEHNR and CDR2 FQNEAQ (reference sequence). The CDR3 DNA reads as TGTGCCAGCAGCTTAGGGACAGGGAGAGACGAGCAGTACTTC. This sequence encodes CASSLGTGRDEQYF. The complete variable domain, with remaining parts taken from reference TRBV7-9 and TRBJ2-7, reads DTGVSQNPRHKITKRGQNVTFRCDPISEHNRLYWYRQTLGQGPEFLTYFQNEAQLEKSRLLSDRFSAERPKGSFSTLEIQRTEQGDSAMYLCASSLGTGRDEQYFGPGTRLTVT.

This clonotype was counted at least ten times. The chain combines TRBV2 with TRBJ2-7; unclear D gene. The germline V gene encodes CDR1 SNHLY and CDR2 FYNNEI. The CDR3 is made up of 13 amino acids. Trimming took off 7 bases at V and 4 bases at J, with 14 bases between the two ends. The CDR3 nucleotides read TGTGCCAGCACTGGAGAGCCCTTGTACGAGCAGTACTTC. Amino acid sequence: CASTGEPLYEQYF.

CDR3: CASSVGSGTGDYEQYF. Here the CDR3 DNA reads TGTGCCAGCAGCGTAGGTTCTGGGACAGGAGACTACGAGCAGTACTTC. J is TRBJ2-7 and V is TRBV9; 8 bases map to TRBD1. Germline V CDR1 and CDR2: SGDLS, YYNGEE. V lost 0 bases, J lost 3 bases, and 8 bases stayed unmatched. This CDR3 contains 16 residues.

This clonotype showed up many times. The CDR3 sequence: CASSQDSSGRATTDTQYF. Here the CDR3 DNA reads TGTGCCAGCAGCCAAGACTCTAGCGGGAGGGCAACCACAGATACGCAGTATTTT. This chain connects TRBV3-1 to TRBJ2-3; 12 bases line up with TRBD2. Germline CDR1 is LGHDT and CDR2 is YNNKEL (reference sequence). Germline trimming cut 0 bases from V and 2 bases from J; bases unmatched to any gene: 6. The CDR3 is made up of 18 amino acids.

The table lists this clonotype with many counts. The chain links TRBV20-1 to TRBJ2-1; 10 bases agree with TRBD2. Germline loops: CDR1 DFQATT, CDR2 SNEGSKA (reference sequence). This CDR3 has 15 amino acids. The junction had 9 bases not matched to a gene; V was cut back by 1 base and J by 9 bases. The CDR3 region is CSARVPSGSLSEQFF. The CDR3 coding sequence is TGCAGTGCTAGAGTCCCTAGCGGGAGTCTCAGTGAGCAGTTCTTC.

The rearrangement joins TRBV28 to TRBJ2-5; 7 bases fit TRBD1. The CDR3 runs 15 residues. Germline CDR1 and CDR2: MDHEN and SYDVKM. V was pared by 6 bases and J by 7 bases, with 14 bases of the junction left unmatched. The CDR3 protein is CASSPDRTSRGTQYF. The CDR3 region has the DNA TGTGCCAGCAGCCCGGACAGGACCTCCAGGGGGACCCAGTACTTC. Full variable domain (rest looked up from reference TRBV28 and TRBJ2-5): DVKVTQSSRYLVKRTGEKVFLECVQDMDHENMFWYRQDPGLGLRLIYFSYDVKMKEKGDIPEGYSVSREKKERFSLILESASTNQTSMYLCASSPDRTSRGTQYFGPGTRLLVL.

The rearrangement links TRBV18 to TRBJ2-2, with a tentative D call TRBD1 (5 bases). V was pared by 3 bases and J by 5 bases, with 7 bases between. The CDR3 is 13 amino acids. CDR1 and CDR2 (germline): KGHSH, LQKENI. The CDR3 loop reads CASSPGRTGELFF. The DNA of the CDR3 is TGTGCCAGCTCACCGGGGCGGACCGGGGAGCTGTTTTTT.

This clonotype was counted at least ten times. The J gene is TRBJ1-2, the V gene TRBV12-3 or TRBV12-4; 8 bases are shared with TRBD1. The CDR3 has 17 residues. Germline trimming cut 5 bases from V and 5 bases from J; bases unmatched to any gene: 16. CDR3 DNA sequence: TGTGCCAGCAGTCCCTCTCCCCGACTCACAGGGGGGTATGGCTACACCTTC. It yields the protein CASSPSPRLTGGYGYTF.

This clonotype was recorded many times. This sequence joins TRBV5-1 and TRBJ1-1; D gene ambiguous. Germline values: CDR1 SGHRS, CDR2 YFSETQ. With 4 bases removed from V and 1 base from J, the gap between germline ends came to 8 bases. The CDR3 consists of 13 residues. The CDR3 nucleotides read TGCGCCAGCAGCGCAACATGGAACACTGAAGCTTTCTTT. Translating it yields CASSATWNTEAFF.

This clonotype was detected ten times or more. V gene TRBV9 combines with J gene TRBJ2-1; no definite D call. In germline, CDR1 is SGDLS, CDR2 YYNGEE. Deletions cut 0 bases from V and 6 bases from J, with 7 bases between. This CDR3 is 13 amino acids long. The CDR3 coding sequence is TGTGCCAGCAGCGTAGGCTCGGTCAATGAGCAGTTCTTC. Protein product: CASSVGSVNEQFF.

This chain uses TRBV11-2 with TRBJ2-7; 10 bases map to TRBD2. Per the germline V gene, CDR1 is SGHAT and CDR2 is FQNNGV. The CDR3 is 14 residues long. Trimming cost V 5 bases and J 7 bases; bases outside gene matches: 8. The CDR3 spells CASSPRLAGQEQYV. The CDR3 nucleotides read TGTGCCAGCAGCCCTAGACTAGCGGGTCAAGAGCAGTACGTC.

This clonotype was seen ten or more times. The chain carries TRBV6-1 and TRBJ2-3, with 11 bases that match TRBD1. This CDR3 region has 18 residues. Germline assignment: CDR1 MNHNS and CDR2 SASEGT. V dropped 7 bases and J dropped 9; count of bases not matched to a gene: 21. The CDR3 DNA reads TGTGCCAGCACGGGGACAGGGGGGGGGATCACAGCCATAGGGACGCAGTATTTT. Translated, it gives CASTGTGGGITAIGTQYF.

This chain uses TRBV7-9 with TRBJ1-3; TRBD1 might be the D (5 bases). Looked up from germline, CDR1 is SEHNR and CDR2 is FQNEAQ (reference sequence). With 4 bases removed from V and 0 bases from J, the gap between germline ends came to 10 bases. The CDR3 length is 15 residues. The CDR3: CASSSTVSSGNTIYF. As DNA, the CDR3 is TGTGCCAGCAGCTCGACAGTCTCCTCTGGAAACACCATATATTTT.

By sample fraction, this clonotype is medium-sized. The chain uses TRBV30 and TRBJ2-3; D not certain. The CDR3 is 10 residues long. From germline, CDR1 is GTSNPN and CDR2 SVGIG (reference sequence). With 5 bases removed from V and 6 bases from J, the gap between germline ends came to 6 bases. In nucleotides, the CDR3 is TGTGCCTGGGGTTTGGATACGCAGTATTTT. Protein sequence: CAWGLDTQYF.

This clonotype was detected many times. The rearrangement uses TRBV30 and TRBJ1-5; possibly TRBD1 for D (6 bases). The CDR3 is made up of 14 amino acids. Germline CDR1 reads GTSNPN; CDR2 reads SVGIG (reference sequence). Between the trimmed V and J ends, which lost 0 bases and 4 bases, there was a span of 10 bases. The CDR3 bases are TGTGCCTGGAGTGTAGGGCAGGGGAATCAGCCCCAGCATTTT. Residues: CAWSVGQGNQPQHF.